Included here is one T cell receptor beta chain sequence, with context. This entry belongs to a study of blood T cell repertoires in COVID-19. Study overall: The origin of the acute and convalescent COVID-19 samples was the United States, Italy and Spain. T cells, B-cell-depleted T cells, or PBMCs supplied cDNA or gDNA.

The study drew participants aged roughly 18 to 95 years from 20 to 30 US areas. Data came from immunoSEQ multiplex PCR; TCRdb stores just in-frame clones and leaves some out. The data contain about 260,000 clones, 80% to 90% of them singletons. This CDR3 region has 13 residues. V shed 6 bases, J shed 4 bases, and the junction held 2 bases outside the gene matches. The sequence was collected from a man aged 25-45 years with acute COVID-19. This chain connects TRBV12-3 or TRBV12-4 to TRBJ2-5; TRBD1 matches 10 bases. The sample consisted of PBMCs or T cells enriched from blood (not recorded which). The CDR3 here is CASRRDRGETQYF. The CDR3 DNA is TGTGCCAGCAGAAGGGACAGGGGAGAGACCCAGTACTTC.